A single sample is the source of the 21 T cell receptor beta chains below, sequenced in a study of patients and donors after allogeneic stem cell transplantation. TCRdb re-called the RT-PCR reads with MiXCR, one entry per CDR3 protein. The sample lists 390,000 or so distinct CDR3 sequences, around 16% occurring once. The sequencing sample was made of blood, either unsorted or a sorted T cell fraction (not recorded which). All receptors come from a human donor who was either an allogeneic HSCT recipient or a stem cell or donor lymphocyte infusion donor (not recorded which). It is not recorded whose cells these are; they may come from a transplant donor.

The table lists this clonotype with a few counts. This chain joins TRBV11-2 and TRBJ1-2; 8 bases fit TRBD1. V shed 3 bases and J 2 bases; nucleotides not matched to a gene: 14. The germline V gene encodes CDR1 SGHAT and CDR2 FQNNGV. The CDR3 sequence is 18 residues long. The CDR3 bases are TGTGCCAGCAGCTTTATTGCCGGGACAGGAGACTTCAACTATGGCTACACCTTC. This gives the protein CASSFIAGTGDFNYGYTF.

This clonotype was detected only a few times. The chain couples TRBV6-2 or TRBV6-3 to TRBJ1-5; D gene unclear. CDR3 length: 14 amino acids. V was cut by 8 bases and J by 5 bases, with 16 bases left in between. Germline lookup yields CDR1 MNHEY and CDR2 SVGEGT. CDR3: CASGQTSRDQPQHF. The CDR3 region has the DNA TGTGCCAGCGGCCAAACCAGTAGAGATCAGCCCCAGCATTTT.

This clonotype was detected a few times. V and J are TRBV11-2 and TRBJ1-2; TRBD1 matches 10 bases. The CDR3 is 14 residues long. Germline V gene sequence: CDR1 SGHAT, CDR2 FQNNGV. V trimming: 4 bases; J trimming: 3 bases; junction bases outside the gene matches: 2. CDR3 in amino acids: CASSWDRGDYGYTF. CDR3 nucleotide sequence: TGTGCCAGCAGCTGGGACAGGGGAGACTATGGCTACACCTTC.

This clonotype was observed a few times. The gene calls are TRBV7-8 and TRBJ2-4; D not resolved. V lost 6 bases and J lost 8, with 11 bases in between. Germline assignment: CDR1 SGHVS and CDR2 FQNEAQ. The CDR3 totals 12 residues. DNA for the CDR3: TGTGCCAGCAGGGGCGGTTTGGACATTCAGTACTTC. The encoded protein is CASRGGLDIQYF.

The chain is built from TRBV27 and TRBJ2-3; TRBD2 matches 9 bases. The germline gives CDR1 MNHEY, CDR2 SMNVEV (reference sequence). Trimming cost V 5 bases and J 4 bases; bases outside gene matches: 10. The CDR3 has 16 amino acids. The CDR3 sequence is CASSLGLASFPDTQYF. CDR3 nucleotide sequence: TGTGCCAGCAGTCTGGGACTAGCTAGTTTTCCAGATACGCAGTATTTT.

The CDR3 DNA is TGTGCCAGCAGTTACTCCATTTTAGGGACAGCAGCAAGCTATGGCTACACCTTC. It codes for CASSYSILGTAASYGYTF. The chain uses TRBV6-5 and TRBJ1-2; 7 bases are shared with TRBD1. Germline assignment: CDR1 MNHEY and CDR2 SVGAGI. CDR3 length: 18 amino acids. Unmatched junction bases numbered 14, after V lost 0 bases and J lost 4 bases.

This clonotype was seen repeatedly, ten times or more. This chain connects TRBV7-2 to TRBJ1-6, with D unresolved. The germline gives CDR1 SGHTA, CDR2 FQGNSA. CDR3 length equals 16 residues. Trimming stripped 4 bases from V and 0 bases from J, with 10 bases between. DNA of the CDR3: TGTGCCAGCAGCTCACCGGTTAGCTCCTATAATTCACCCCTCCACTTT. Translating it yields CASSSPVSSYNSPLHF.

This chain links TRBV7-9 with TRBJ1-1; 7 bases are shared with TRBD1. Trimming at V came to 1 base and at J to 6 bases, leaving 14 bases not matched to a gene. Looked up from germline, CDR1 is SEHNR and CDR2 is FQNEAQ (reference sequence). There are 17 residues in the CDR3. As DNA, the CDR3 is TGTGCCAGCAGCTTAGGAGACAGGGTAAGAAGGTACGCTGAAGCTTTCTTT. This encodes CASSLGDRVRRYAEAFF.

This clonotype turned up a few times. The chain couples TRBV4-1 to TRBJ2-1; D gene ambiguous. Germline V gene sequence: CDR1 MGHRA, CDR2 YSYEKL. The ends were cut back, 0 bases at V and 12 bases at J, with 9 bases in the middle. The CDR3 spans 12 residues. CDR3 sequence (DNA): TGCGCCAGCAGCCAAGATGAGGCCGGGCAGTTCTTC. Amino acids: CASSQDEAGQFF.

This clonotype appeared many times. The J gene is TRBJ2-3, the V gene TRBV20-1; D is undetermined. The ends were cut back, 1 base at V and 0 bases at J, with 11 bases in the middle. Germline V lookup: CDR1 DFQATT, CDR2 SNEGSKA (reference sequence). This CDR3 has 15 amino acids. The CDR3 reads CSARAWLDSTDTQYF. The DNA of the CDR3 is TGCAGTGCTAGAGCATGGTTGGACAGCACAGATACGCAGTATTTT.

V gene TRBV7-2 combines with J gene TRBJ1-6, with 7 bases that match TRBD1. Germline CDR1 SGHTA, CDR2 FQGNSA. The trim removed 2 bases at V and 7 bases at J, leaving 8 bases unmatched. The CDR3 is made up of 16 amino acids. The CDR3 region has the DNA TGTGCCAGCAGCTTACCGAACAGGGGAAGGAATTCACCCCTCCACTTT. It is translated as CASSLPNRGRNSPLHF.

V usage is TRBV20-1 and J usage is TRBJ1-2; 7 bases match TRBD1. Germline V gene lookup returns CDR1 DFQATT and CDR2 SNEGSKA (reference sequence). The CDR3 sequence is 15 residues long. V was pared by 1 base and J by 4 bases, with 9 bases of the junction left unmatched. CDR3 DNA: TGCAGTGCTAGAGGCGCCCAAGGGGACAGCTATGGCTACACCTTC. Translating gives CSARGAQGDSYGYTF.

The V gene is TRBV5-6, the J gene TRBJ2-7, with D unresolved. The CDR3 is made up of 14 amino acids. Germline lookup yields CDR1 SGHDT and CDR2 YYEEEE. The ends were cut back, 3 bases at V and 0 bases at J, with 10 bases in the middle. CDR3 sequence: CASSSHGYSYEQYF. The CDR3 DNA sequence: TGTGCCAGCAGCTCTCACGGTTACTCCTACGAGCAGTACTTC. The whole variable domain, filled in from reference TRBV5-6 and TRBJ2-7, reads DAGVTQSPTHLIKTRGQQVTLRCSPKSGHDTVSWYQQALGQGPQFIFQYYEEEERQRGNFPDRFSGHQFPNYSSELNVNALLLGDSALYLCASSSHGYSYEQYFGPGTRLTVT.

DNA of the CDR3: TGCAGCGTTGAGGGCAGGGGGCGAGTTGGCTACACCTTC. Its translation: CSVEGRGRVGYTF. The V and J genes are TRBV29-1 and TRBJ1-2, with 8 bases matching TRBD1. The CDR3 is 13 residues long. Germline assignment: CDR1 SQVTM and CDR2 ANQGSEA. Losses at the gene ends were 3 bases for V and 7 bases for J; bases not matched to a gene: 7.

This clonotype was found a few times. V and J are TRBV20-1 and TRBJ2-7; possibly TRBD1 for D (6 bases). CDR3 length: 12 amino acids. Germline V gene data show CDR1 as DFQATT and CDR2 as SNEGSKA (reference sequence). V was trimmed by 5 bases and J by 0 bases, leaving 8 bases between them. The CDR3 DNA reads as TGCAGTGCTGGGGACACCTCCTACGAGCAGTACTTC. Translating gives CSAGDTSYEQYF.

This clonotype was counted at least ten times. The gene calls are TRBV3-1 and TRBJ2-7, with D maybe TRBD2 (5 bases). V was pared by 3 bases and J by 7 bases, with 13 bases between. The CDR3 extends over 13 amino acids. Germline loops: CDR1 LGHDT, CDR2 YNNKEL (reference sequence). The DNA of the CDR3 is TGTGCCAGCAGCCACCTTGGAGCGGATGAGCAGTACTTC. Translation gives CASSHLGADEQYF.

This clonotype was picked up a small number of times. This rearrangement joins TRBV3-1 to TRBJ2-1; TRBD2 agrees at 8 bases. The CDR3 length is 17 residues. Losses at the gene ends were 0 bases for V and 9 bases for J; bases not matched to a gene: 13. In germline, CDR1 is LGHDT, CDR2 YNNKEL (reference sequence). CDR3 DNA: TGTGCCAGCAGCCAAGATTCGGGAATAGCGGGAAGGGTTGAGCAGTTCTTC. This sequence encodes CASSQDSGIAGRVEQFF.

The chain recombines TRBV6-1 with TRBJ1-3; maybe TRBD1 (6 bases). Trimming left V 6 bases short and J 4 bases short, with 16 bases between. The CDR3 spans 15 residues. CDR1 and CDR2 from the germline V gene are MNHNS and SASEGT. The CDR3 reads CASSRGGQLGNTIYF. As DNA, the CDR3 is TGTGCCAGCAGCCGAGGAGGACAGCTAGGAAACACCATATATTTT.

The chain has TRBV29-1 and TRBJ2-1, with D perhaps being TRBD1 or TRBD2 (5 bases each). Germline V gives CDR1 SQVTM, CDR2 ANQGSEA. The CDR3 runs to 13 residues. V lost 7 bases, J lost 5 bases, and 15 bases lay in between. CDR3 in DNA: TGCAGCGCCCGCCCGGGACGGCACAATGAGCAGTTCTTC. It encodes CSARPGRHNEQFF.

The rearrangement uses TRBV7-9 and TRBJ1-2, with unresolved D. Trimming shortened V by 7 bases and J by 5 bases, and 14 bases separated the two germline ends. Looked up from germline, CDR1 is SEHNR and CDR2 is FQNEAQ (reference sequence). This CDR3 region has 13 residues. This chain's CDR3 is CASTQGPIYGYTF. In DNA, the CDR3 is TGTGCCAGCACGCAAGGGCCGATATATGGCTACACCTTC.

This clonotype was observed a handful of times. The chain couples TRBV5-1 to TRBJ1-2, with a possible D match to TRBD1 (5 bases). The CDR3 has 12 amino acids. The V gene lost 3 bases and the J gene lost 6 bases, with 9 bases spanning the gap. Per germline, CDR1 SGHRS and CDR2 YFSETQ. The CDR3 sequence is CASSCTGDGYTF. CDR3 nucleotides: TGCGCCAGCAGCTGTACGGGGGATGGCTACACCTTC.